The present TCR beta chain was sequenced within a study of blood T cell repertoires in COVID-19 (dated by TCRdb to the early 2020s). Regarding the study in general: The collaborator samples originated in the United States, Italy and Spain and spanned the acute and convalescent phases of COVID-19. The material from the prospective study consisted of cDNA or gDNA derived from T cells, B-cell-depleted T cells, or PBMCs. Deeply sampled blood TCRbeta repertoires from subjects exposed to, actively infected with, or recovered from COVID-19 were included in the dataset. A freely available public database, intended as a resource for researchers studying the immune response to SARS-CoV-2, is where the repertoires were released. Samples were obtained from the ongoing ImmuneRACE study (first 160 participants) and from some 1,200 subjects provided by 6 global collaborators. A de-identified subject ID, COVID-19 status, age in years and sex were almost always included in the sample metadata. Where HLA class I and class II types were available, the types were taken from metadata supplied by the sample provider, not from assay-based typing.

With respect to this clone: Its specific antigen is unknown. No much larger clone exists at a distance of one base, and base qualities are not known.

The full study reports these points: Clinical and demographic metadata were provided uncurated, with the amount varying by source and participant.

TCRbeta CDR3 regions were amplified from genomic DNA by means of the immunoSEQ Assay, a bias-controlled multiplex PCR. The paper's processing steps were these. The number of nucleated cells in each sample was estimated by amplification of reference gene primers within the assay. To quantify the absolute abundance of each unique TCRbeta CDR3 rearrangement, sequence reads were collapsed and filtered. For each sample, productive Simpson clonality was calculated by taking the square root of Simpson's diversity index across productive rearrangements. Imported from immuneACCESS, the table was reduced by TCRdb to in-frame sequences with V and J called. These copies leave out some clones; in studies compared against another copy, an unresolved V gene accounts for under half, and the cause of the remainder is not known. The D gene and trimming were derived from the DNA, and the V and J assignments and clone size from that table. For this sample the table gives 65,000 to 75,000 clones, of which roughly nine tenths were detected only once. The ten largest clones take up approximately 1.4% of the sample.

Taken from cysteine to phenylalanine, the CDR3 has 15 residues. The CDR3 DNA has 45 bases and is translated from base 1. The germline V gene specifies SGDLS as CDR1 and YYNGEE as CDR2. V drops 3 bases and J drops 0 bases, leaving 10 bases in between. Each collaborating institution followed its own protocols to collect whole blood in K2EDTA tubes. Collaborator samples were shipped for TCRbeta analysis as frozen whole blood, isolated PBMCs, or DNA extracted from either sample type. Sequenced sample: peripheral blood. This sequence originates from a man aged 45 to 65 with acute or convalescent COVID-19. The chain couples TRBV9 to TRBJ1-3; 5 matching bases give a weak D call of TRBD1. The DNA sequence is TGTGCCAGCAGCGGATTAGGGGTCTCTGGAAACACCATATATTTT. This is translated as CASSGLGVSGNTIYF.